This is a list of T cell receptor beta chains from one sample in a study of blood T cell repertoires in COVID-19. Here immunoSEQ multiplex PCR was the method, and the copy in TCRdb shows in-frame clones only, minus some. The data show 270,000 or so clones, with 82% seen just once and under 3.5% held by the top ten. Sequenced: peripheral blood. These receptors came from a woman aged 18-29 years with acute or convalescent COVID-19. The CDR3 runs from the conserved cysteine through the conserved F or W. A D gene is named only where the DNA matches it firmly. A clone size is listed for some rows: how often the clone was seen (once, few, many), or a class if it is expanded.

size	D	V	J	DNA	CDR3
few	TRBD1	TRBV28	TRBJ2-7	TGTGCCACCACCTCTCCGGGACAGACCTACGAGCAGTACTTC	CATTSPGQTYEQYF
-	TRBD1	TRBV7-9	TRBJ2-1	TGTGCCAGCAGACCACAGGGGGCGGACTACAATGAGCAGTTCTTC	CASRPQGADYNEQFF
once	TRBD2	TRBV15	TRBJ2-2	TGTGCCACCAGCCCCCAAGCGGGAGGCCTCGCGGGCGGGGAGCTGTTTTTT	CATSPQAGGLAGGELFF
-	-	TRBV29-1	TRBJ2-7	TGCAGCGTTGGGGGACTTCACAACTCCTACGAGCAGTACTTC	CSVGGLHNSYEQYF
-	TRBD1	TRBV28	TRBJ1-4	TGTGCCAGCAGTTTAAAACCTGGACAGGGGACTTCTAATGAAAAACTGTTTTTT	CASSLKPGQGTSNEKLFF
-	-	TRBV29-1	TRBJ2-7	TGCAGCGTTGGGACAACCTACGAGCAGTACTTC	CSVGTTYEQYF
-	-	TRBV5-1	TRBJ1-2	TGCGCCAGCAGCTCCGGGACACGCTATGGCTACACCTTC	CASSSGTRYGYTF
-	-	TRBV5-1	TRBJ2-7	TGCGCCAGCAGCTTGGGGGCAGAAGCCACCTACGAGCAGTACTTC	CASSLGAEATYEQYF
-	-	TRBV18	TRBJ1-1	TGTGCCAGCTCACCAATGAGGGGACTAGATGAGGGTGAAGCTTTCTTT	CASSPMRGLDEGEAFF
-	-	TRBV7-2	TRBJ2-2	TGTGCCAGCAGCGTTATAACTGCGGGTCGTTATTTTTCCGGGGAGCTGTTTTTT	CASSVITAGRYFSGELFF
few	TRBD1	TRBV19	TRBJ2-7	TGTGCCAGTAGTCCCGGGACAGGAGCTTCCTACGAGCAGTACTTC	CASSPGTGASYEQYF
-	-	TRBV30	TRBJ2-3	TGTGCCTGGGAGTTCCCGGGATTCTCAGACACAGATACGCAGTATTTT	CAWEFPGFSDTDTQYF
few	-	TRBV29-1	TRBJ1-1	TGCAGCGGGTTGGGGATAACAGGGTCCGCTGAAGCTTTCTTT	CSGLGITGSAEAFF
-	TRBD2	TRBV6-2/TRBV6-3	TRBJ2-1	TGTGCCAGCAGTTACCTCTTGACTAGCGGGAGGGCCTTATACAATGAGCAGTTCTTC	CASSYLLTSGRALYNEQFF
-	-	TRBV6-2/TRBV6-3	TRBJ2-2	TGTGCCAGCAGTTACCTGGCAGGGGTGACCGGGGAGCTGTTTTTT	CASSYLAGVTGELFF
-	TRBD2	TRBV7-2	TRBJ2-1	TGTGCCAGCAGCTTAGTTGGGACTAGCGGGGGGTACAATGAGCAGTTCTTC	CASSLVGTSGGYNEQFF
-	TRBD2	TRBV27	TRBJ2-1	TGTGCCAGCAGTTTATTCCCCCGCGGACTAGATTTCAGCAATGAGCAGTTCTTC	CASSLFPRGLDFSNEQFF
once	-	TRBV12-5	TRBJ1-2	TGTGCTAGTGGTTTGGGTGGGACACTGGTTTACGTAGATGGCTACACCTTC	CASGLGGTLVYVDGYTF
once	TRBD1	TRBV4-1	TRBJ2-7	TGCGCCAGCAGCCAGGGGACAGGGTGGAACGAGCAGTACTTC	CASSQGTGWNEQYF
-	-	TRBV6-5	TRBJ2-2	TGTGCCAGCAGTTCCCCAGGGACGAACACCGGGGAGCTGTTTTTT	CASSSPGTNTGELFF
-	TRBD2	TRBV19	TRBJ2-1	TGTGCCAGTAGTATCGTATGGGGACTAGCGGCATCCTACAATGAGCAGTTCTTC	CASSIVWGLAASYNEQFF
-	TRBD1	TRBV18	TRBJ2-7	TGTGCCAGCTCACCACGACAGGGGCTGTTGAGTGAGCAGTACTTC	CASSPRQGLLSEQYF
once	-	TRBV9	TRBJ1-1	TGTGCCAGCAGCAGAGGGAGGGGCTTGGGGAACACTGAAGCTTTCTTT	CASSRGRGLGNTEAFF
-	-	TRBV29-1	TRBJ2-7	TGCAGCGTTGAATCGGCGGCAGGGTCAACGTACGAGCAGTACTTC	CSVESAAGSTYEQYF
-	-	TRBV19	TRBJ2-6	TGTGCCAGTCGCCCCTTCCAGGTCACCTCTGGGGCCAACGTCCTGACTTTC	CASRPFQVTSGANVLTF
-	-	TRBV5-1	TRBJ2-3	TGCGCCAGCAGCTTGCCCCGGGGGAACACAGATACGCAGTATTTT	CASSLPRGNTDTQYF
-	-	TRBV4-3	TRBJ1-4	TGCGCCAGCAGCCGGGGGGACCTATTTATTGCAACTAATGAAAAACTGTTTTTT	CASSRGDLFIATNEKLFF
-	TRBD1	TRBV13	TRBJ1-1	TGTGCCAGCAGCCCCGGACAGGGAATGAACACTGAAGCTTTCTTT	CASSPGQGMNTEAFF
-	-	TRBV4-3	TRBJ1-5	TGCGCCAGCAGCCAAGATAGTGGGCCGCGGGGCAATCAGCCCCAGCATTTT	CASSQDSGPRGNQPQHF
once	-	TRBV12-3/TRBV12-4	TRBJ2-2	TGTGCCAGCAGTTTGGGGGGCGGGGAGCTGTTTTTT	CASSLGGGELFF
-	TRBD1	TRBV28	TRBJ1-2	TGTGCCACCCCCGACAGGGAGAACTATGGCTACACCTTC	CATPDRENYGYTF
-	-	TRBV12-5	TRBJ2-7	TGTGCTAGTGGGTCGGACACCACCTACGAGCAGTACTTC	CASGSDTTYEQYF
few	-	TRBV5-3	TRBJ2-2	TGTGCCAGAAGCTCCTTGCCGCTAGCGAACACCGGGGAGCTGTTTTTT	CARSSLPLANTGELFF
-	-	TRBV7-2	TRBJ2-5	TGTGCCAGCAGCCCTCTGGGCAGATTGTACCAAGAGACCCAGTACTTC	CASSPLGRLYQETQYF
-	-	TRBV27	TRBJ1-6	TGTGCCAGCAGTTTATCCCTCCCCGGGACTCCCGTTCGGTATGATCCCCTCCACTTT	CASSLSLPGTPVRYDPLHF
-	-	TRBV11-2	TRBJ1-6	TGTGCCAGCAGCCCCTCCGTGGATAGGGAGGGTTCACCCCTCCACTTT	CASSPSVDREGSPLHF
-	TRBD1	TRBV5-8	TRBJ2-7	TGTGCCAGCAGCTTGTGGGACAGCCCCTACGAGCAGTACTTC	CASSLWDSPYEQYF
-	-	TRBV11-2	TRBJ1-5	TGTGCCAGCAGCTCCGGACAGCCGAGCAATCAGCCCCAGCATTTT	CASSSGQPSNQPQHF
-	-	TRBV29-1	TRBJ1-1	TGCAGCGTTGTCACGGGGAGGGACACTGAAGCTTTCTTT	CSVVTGRDTEAFF
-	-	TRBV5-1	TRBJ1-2	TGCGCCAGCAGCTTGTCGCGGGTCGGCTATGGCTACACCTTC	CASSLSRVGYGYTF
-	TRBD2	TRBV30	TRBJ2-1	TGTGCCTGGAGTGTCAGCCGGACTAGCGGGATCTACAATGAGCAGTTCTTC	CAWSVSRTSGIYNEQFF
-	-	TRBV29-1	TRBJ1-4	TGCAGCGTGGATGGGGGCCCGGAAAAACTGTTTTTT	CSVDGGPEKLFF
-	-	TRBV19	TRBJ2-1	TGTGCCAGCCGTCTAGCGCCCAGCTCCTACAATGAGCAGTTCTTC	CASRLAPSSYNEQFF
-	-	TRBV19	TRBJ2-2	TGTGCCAGTAGTACACAGACCGGGGAGCTGTTTTTT	CASSTQTGELFF
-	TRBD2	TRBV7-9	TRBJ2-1	TGTGCCAGCAGCAATAACGGACTAGCGGGTACAATTGAGCAGTTCTTC	CASSNNGLAGTIEQFF
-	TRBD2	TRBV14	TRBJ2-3	TGTGCCAGCAGCTCAAGATTAGGGCTAGCGGGAGCAGATACGCAGTATTTT	CASSSRLGLAGADTQYF
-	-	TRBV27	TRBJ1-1	TGTGCCAGCAGACGAGGGGGCACTGAAGCTTTCTTT	CASRRGGTEAFF
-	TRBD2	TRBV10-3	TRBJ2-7	TGTGCCATCAGTGAGGGACTAGCGGGCTCCTACGAGCAGTACTTC	CAISEGLAGSYEQYF